This paragraph reports one TCR beta chain. Its antigen remains unknown. Germline loops: CDR1 MNHEY, CDR2 SMNVEV (reference sequence). CDR3 size: 16 residues. V was pared by 3 bases and J by 0 bases, with 13 bases between. Clones were read by immunoSEQ multiplex PCR, and TCRdb kept only the in-frame ones, dropping some. The table includes 50,000 to 65,000 clones, 80% detected once. The data stem from a study of memory CD4+ T cells and cytomegalovirus serostatus. On the study more broadly: Of the healthy Belgian adults, nine or ten were CMV seropositive and 24 seronegative. Study-level results: CMV serostatus prediction reached median AUC about 0.95, or 0.9 with US-trained model.

The sort gate was single viable CD3+CD4+CD8-CD45RO+ cells for memory CD4+ T cells. CMV serostatus came from serum IgG against pp150, pp28, p38, p52. The chain recombines TRBV27 with TRBJ2-3; possible D gene TRBD2, 6 bases. Sequencing used memory CD4+ T cells from blood. The TCR comes from an adult in good health and CMV-seropositive. Here the CDR3 DNA reads TGTGCCAGCAGTTTGGGGGGATCCCTCAGCACAGATACGCAGTATTTT. This sequence encodes CASSLGGSLSTDTQYF.